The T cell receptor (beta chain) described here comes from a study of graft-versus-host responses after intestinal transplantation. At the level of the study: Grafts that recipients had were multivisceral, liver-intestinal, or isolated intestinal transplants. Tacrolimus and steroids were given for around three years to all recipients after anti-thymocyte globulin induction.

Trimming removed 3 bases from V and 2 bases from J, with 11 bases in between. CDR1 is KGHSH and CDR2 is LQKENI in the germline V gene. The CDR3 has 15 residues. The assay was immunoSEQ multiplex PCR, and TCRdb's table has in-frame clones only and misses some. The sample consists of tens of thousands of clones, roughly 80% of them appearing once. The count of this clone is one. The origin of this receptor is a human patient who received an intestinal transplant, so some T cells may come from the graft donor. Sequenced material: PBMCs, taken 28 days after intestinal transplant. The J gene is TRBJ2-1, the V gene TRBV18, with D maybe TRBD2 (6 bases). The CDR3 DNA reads TGTGCCAGCTCACCGTCGGGACTGGCCTACAATGAGCAGTTCTTC. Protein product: CASSPSGLAYNEQFF.